The present T cell receptor (beta chain) was sequenced within a study of cytomegalovirus exposure and HLA in healthy donors. Study-wide results and caveats: Segments of the TCR beta V type were, in most cases, productive about 87% or about 30% of the time in an earlier analysis. As confirmed in vitro, a few CMV-associated chains were specific for CMV antigens.

Healthy bone marrow donors formed the donor group. In regard to this clone: Antigen unknown.

The PCR was carried out with 60 Vbeta primers and 13 Jbeta primers. TCRdb's copy holds only in-frame clones and misses some; the assay was immunoSEQ multiplex PCR. The table shows approximately 190,000 clones, with over 70% occurring only once. This receptor was obtained from a man in his fifties in good health and CMV-seronegative. Sequencing was performed on PBMCs.

CDR3 amino acids: CASSQDQDSMGEKLFF. The CDR3 coding sequence is TGCGCCAGCAGCCAAGATCAGGACAGTATGGGAGAAAAACTGTTTTTT. This rearrangement joins TRBV4-1 to TRBJ1-4, with TRBD1 as a possible D gene (6 bases). The CDR3 consists of 16 residues. Germline CDR1 is MGHRA and CDR2 is YSYEKL. Trimming took off 0 bases at V and 8 bases at J, with 16 bases between the two ends.